A selection of T cell receptor beta chains follows, all from one sample in a study of blood T cell repertoires in COVID-19. Profiled with immunoSEQ multiplex PCR; TCRdb holds only in-frame clones, not every one. Here the sample spans tens of thousands of clones, around 75% being singletons. The sample taken for sequencing was peripheral blood. The receptor source for this set is a man of 80 years or more with acute or convalescent COVID-19. Both conserved end residues are part of each CDR3. Fields, in order: D gene, J gene, CDR3 length, clone size, V gene, CDR3 protein, CDR3 DNA. A D gene is named only where the DNA matches it firmly. Expanded clones are given a class, and other clones once, few, many or no size at all.

d_call: TRBD2
j_call: TRBJ2-2
cdr3_length: 17
clone_size: once
v_call: TRBV5-5
cdr3_aa: CASSPLAGGFNTGELFF
cdr3_nt: TGTGCCAGCAGCCCGCTAGCGGGAGGGTTTAACACCGGGGAGCTGTTTTTT

d_call: TRBD1
j_call: TRBJ2-3
cdr3_length: 15
clone_size: -
v_call: TRBV7-8
cdr3_aa: CASSLVGRGMITQYF
cdr3_nt: TGTGCCAGCAGCTTAGTCGGCAGGGGGATGATTACGCAGTATTTT

d_call: TRBD2
j_call: TRBJ2-5
cdr3_length: 15
clone_size: -
v_call: TRBV6-5
cdr3_aa: CASSPRSGRKETQYF
cdr3_nt: TGTGCCAGCAGTCCTCGAAGCGGGAGGAAGGAGACCCAGTACTTC

d_call: TRBD2
j_call: TRBJ2-1
cdr3_length: 17
clone_size: -
v_call: TRBV18
cdr3_aa: CASSRLSGGSSYNEQFF
cdr3_nt: TGTGCCAGCTCTCGGTTAAGCGGGGGGAGCTCCTACAATGAGCAGTTCTTC

d_call: -
j_call: TRBJ2-7
cdr3_length: 14
clone_size: -
v_call: TRBV19
cdr3_aa: CASSIGDSTYEQYF
cdr3_nt: TGTGCCAGTAGTATAGGCGACAGTACCTACGAGCAGTACTTC

d_call: TRBD2
j_call: TRBJ2-7
cdr3_length: 15
clone_size: -
v_call: TRBV4-2
cdr3_aa: CASSQVAGAGYEQYF
cdr3_nt: TGTGCCAGCAGCCAAGTAGCGGGAGCGGGGTACGAGCAGTACTTC

d_call: TRBD1
j_call: TRBJ2-7
cdr3_length: 15
clone_size: -
v_call: TRBV7-2
cdr3_aa: CASSLQGQGANEQYF
cdr3_nt: TGTGCCAGCAGCCTACAAGGTCAGGGGGCCAACGAGCAGTACTTC

d_call: TRBD2
j_call: TRBJ2-1
cdr3_length: 18
clone_size: -
v_call: TRBV9
cdr3_aa: CASSVEEGGWISYNEQFF
cdr3_nt: TGTGCCAGCAGCGTAGAGGAGGGAGGGTGGATCTCCTACAATGAGCAGTTCTTC

d_call: TRBD1
j_call: TRBJ1-2
cdr3_length: 15
clone_size: -
v_call: TRBV19
cdr3_aa: CASSTTGGTNYGYTF
cdr3_nt: TGTGCCAGTAGTACGACAGGGGGCACAAACTATGGCTACACCTTC

d_call: -
j_call: TRBJ1-1
cdr3_length: 16
clone_size: -
v_call: TRBV19
cdr3_aa: CASSIERGAGFGEAFF
cdr3_nt: TGTGCCAGTAGTATAGAGAGGGGCGCGGGGTTTGGGGAAGCTTTCTTT

d_call: TRBD2
j_call: TRBJ2-3
cdr3_length: 14
clone_size: -
v_call: TRBV20-1
cdr3_aa: CSASRGRIPDTQYF
cdr3_nt: TGCAGTGCTAGTCGCGGGAGAATCCCAGATACGCAGTATTTT

d_call: -
j_call: TRBJ2-3
cdr3_length: 14
clone_size: many
v_call: TRBV7-9
cdr3_aa: CATPQRGGKDTQYF
cdr3_nt: TGTGCCACCCCCCAGAGGGGGGGGAAAGATACGCAGTATTTT

d_call: TRBD2
j_call: TRBJ2-3
cdr3_length: 19
clone_size: -
v_call: TRBV30
cdr3_aa: CAWSGGTSGRAASTDTQYF
cdr3_nt: TGTGCCTGGAGTGGCGGGACTAGCGGGAGGGCCGCTAGCACAGATACGCAGTATTTT

d_call: -
j_call: TRBJ2-3
cdr3_length: 13
clone_size: -
v_call: TRBV24-1
cdr3_aa: CATSGDGADTQYF
cdr3_nt: TGTGCCACCAGTGGTGACGGGGCAGATACGCAGTATTTT

d_call: TRBD2
j_call: TRBJ2-3
cdr3_length: 15
clone_size: few
v_call: TRBV6-5
cdr3_aa: CASSSAGGAPDTQYF
cdr3_nt: TGTGCCAGCAGCTCAGCGGGAGGAGCTCCAGATACGCAGTATTTT

d_call: TRBD1
j_call: TRBJ2-7
cdr3_length: 12
clone_size: -
v_call: TRBV30
cdr3_aa: CAWSVQGYEQYF
cdr3_nt: TGTGCCTGGAGTGTACAGGGGTACGAGCAGTACTTC

d_call: -
j_call: TRBJ2-1
cdr3_length: 15
clone_size: -
v_call: TRBV6-5
cdr3_aa: CASKDLGLSLYEQFF
cdr3_nt: TGTGCCAGCAAGGACCTGGGGCTCTCCCTATATGAGCAGTTCTTC

d_call: TRBD2
j_call: TRBJ2-1
cdr3_length: 14
clone_size: -
v_call: TRBV2
cdr3_aa: CASSLGRAGNEQFF
cdr3_nt: TGTGCCAGCAGCCTTGGGAGGGCGGGGAATGAGCAGTTCTTC

d_call: TRBD2
j_call: TRBJ2-1
cdr3_length: 16
clone_size: -
v_call: TRBV3-1/TRBV3-2
cdr3_aa: CASSQDPSGRAGEQFF
cdr3_nt: TGTGCCAGCAGCCAAGATCCTAGCGGGAGGGCCGGTGAGCAGTTCTTC

d_call: TRBD2
j_call: TRBJ2-1
cdr3_length: 16
clone_size: -
v_call: TRBV2
cdr3_aa: CASSATSGNIIGEQFF
cdr3_nt: TGTGCCAGCAGTGCGACTAGCGGGAACATTATTGGTGAGCAGTTCTTC

d_call: TRBD1
j_call: TRBJ2-7
cdr3_length: 14
clone_size: -
v_call: TRBV29-1
cdr3_aa: CSVQPQGARYEQYF
cdr3_nt: TGCAGCGTTCAACCCCAGGGGGCGCGGTACGAGCAGTACTTC

d_call: TRBD2
j_call: TRBJ2-1
cdr3_length: 15
clone_size: many
v_call: TRBV5-4
cdr3_aa: CASSSTSGSWNEQFF
cdr3_nt: TGTGCCAGCAGCTCGACTAGCGGGAGTTGGAATGAGCAGTTCTTC

d_call: -
j_call: TRBJ2-1
cdr3_length: 14
clone_size: few
v_call: TRBV6-2/TRBV6-3
cdr3_aa: CASSYRRNYNEQFF
cdr3_nt: TGTGCCAGCAGTTATAGGAGGAACTACAATGAGCAGTTCTTC

d_call: -
j_call: TRBJ2-3
cdr3_length: 14
clone_size: -
v_call: TRBV7-9
cdr3_aa: CASRRNELADTQYF
cdr3_nt: TGTGCCAGCCGGCGGAACGAGCTGGCAGATACGCAGTATTTT

d_call: TRBD2
j_call: TRBJ2-1
cdr3_length: 16
clone_size: -
v_call: TRBV5-1
cdr3_aa: CASSLPGLAAYNEQFF
cdr3_nt: TGCGCCAGCAGCTTACCCGGACTAGCGGCGTACAATGAGCAGTTCTTC

d_call: TRBD2
j_call: TRBJ2-3
cdr3_length: 16
clone_size: -
v_call: TRBV5-4
cdr3_aa: CASSLRASGSADTQYF
cdr3_nt: TGTGCCAGCAGCTTGAGGGCTAGCGGGAGCGCAGATACGCAGTATTTT

d_call: -
j_call: TRBJ2-3
cdr3_length: 15
clone_size: -
v_call: TRBV24-1
cdr3_aa: CATSAADAGLNTQYF
cdr3_nt: TGTGCCACCAGTGCCGCGGACGCGGGGTTGAATACGCAGTATTTT

d_call: TRBD2
j_call: TRBJ2-1
cdr3_length: 16
clone_size: -
v_call: TRBV15
cdr3_aa: CATSSLAGGSYNEQFF
cdr3_nt: TGTGCCACCAGCTCGCTAGCGGGGGGATCCTACAATGAGCAGTTCTTC

d_call: -
j_call: TRBJ2-2
cdr3_length: 16
clone_size: -
v_call: TRBV28
cdr3_aa: CASSPGYGTNTGELFF
cdr3_nt: TGTGCCAGCAGTCCGGGGTACGGTACCAACACCGGGGAGCTGTTTTTT

d_call: TRBD1
j_call: TRBJ1-1
cdr3_length: 15
clone_size: -
v_call: TRBV5-8
cdr3_aa: CASTRQGARNAEAFF
cdr3_nt: TGTGCCAGCACCAGACAGGGGGCCCGTAACGCTGAAGCTTTCTTT

d_call: TRBD2
j_call: TRBJ2-3
cdr3_length: 15
clone_size: -
v_call: TRBV7-2
cdr3_aa: CASSSLAGAADTQYF
cdr3_nt: TGTGCCAGCAGCTCCCTAGCGGGAGCGGCAGATACGCAGTATTTT

d_call: TRBD2
j_call: TRBJ2-2
cdr3_length: 15
clone_size: -
v_call: TRBV7-9
cdr3_aa: CASREGLVNTGELFF
cdr3_nt: TGTGCCAGCAGAGAGGGACTAGTGAACACCGGGGAGCTGTTTTTT

d_call: TRBD2
j_call: TRBJ2-1
cdr3_length: 17
clone_size: -
v_call: TRBV28
cdr3_aa: CASSFPPAGGPYNEQFF
cdr3_nt: TGTGCCAGCAGTTTCCCTCCGGCGGGAGGGCCTTATAATGAGCAGTTCTTC

d_call: TRBD1
j_call: TRBJ1-6
cdr3_length: 16
clone_size: few
v_call: TRBV6-1
cdr3_aa: CASSDSRGTGNSPLHF
cdr3_nt: TGTGCCAGCAGTGATTCTCGGGGGACAGGGAATTCACCCCTCCACTTT

d_call: -
j_call: TRBJ1-2
cdr3_length: 13
clone_size: -
v_call: TRBV6-5
cdr3_aa: CARQGGNYDGYTF
cdr3_nt: TGTGCCAGACAGGGAGGGAATTATGATGGCTACACCTTC

d_call: -
j_call: TRBJ2-7
cdr3_length: 13
clone_size: -
v_call: TRBV7-2
cdr3_aa: CASSLLAPYEQYF
cdr3_nt: TGTGCCAGCAGCCTACTTGCCCCCTACGAGCAGTACTTC

d_call: TRBD2
j_call: TRBJ2-1
cdr3_length: 17
clone_size: -
v_call: TRBV7-2
cdr3_aa: CASSPWASGRESNEQFF
cdr3_nt: TGTGCCAGCAGCCCCTGGGCTAGCGGGAGAGAAAGCAATGAGCAGTTCTTC

d_call: -
j_call: TRBJ2-1
cdr3_length: 13
clone_size: -
v_call: TRBV28
cdr3_aa: CASRNRVYNEQFF
cdr3_nt: TGTGCCAGCAGGAACAGGGTCTACAATGAGCAGTTCTTC

d_call: -
j_call: TRBJ1-6
cdr3_length: 17
clone_size: few
v_call: TRBV7-9
cdr3_aa: CASSERGRAAYNSPLHF
cdr3_nt: TGTGCCAGCAGCGAACGGGGGAGGGCAGCCTATAATTCACCCCTCCACTTT

d_call: -
j_call: TRBJ2-7
cdr3_length: 14
clone_size: -
v_call: TRBV11-1
cdr3_aa: CASSPRQGSYEQYF
cdr3_nt: TGTGCCAGCAGCCCCCGGCAGGGCTCCTACGAGCAGTACTTC

d_call: -
j_call: TRBJ1-5
cdr3_length: 15
clone_size: -
v_call: TRBV6-5
cdr3_aa: CASSYDVTGNQPQHF
cdr3_nt: TGTGCCAGCAGTTACGACGTTACAGGGAATCAGCCCCAGCATTTT

d_call: -
j_call: TRBJ2-7
cdr3_length: 15
clone_size: few
v_call: TRBV4-3
cdr3_aa: CASSQDQTGTYEQYF
cdr3_nt: TGCGCCAGCAGCCAAGATCAAACAGGGACCTACGAGCAGTACTTC

d_call: -
j_call: TRBJ1-1
cdr3_length: 12
clone_size: -
v_call: TRBV12-3/TRBV12-4
cdr3_aa: CASSLMNTEAFF
cdr3_nt: TGTGCCAGCAGCCTTATGAACACTGAAGCTTTCTTT

d_call: TRBD2
j_call: TRBJ2-2
cdr3_length: 17
clone_size: -
v_call: TRBV5-1
cdr3_aa: CASSLQAGGTFTGELFF
cdr3_nt: TGCGCCAGCAGCCTCCAGGCGGGAGGTACCTTCACCGGGGAGCTGTTTTTT

d_call: -
j_call: TRBJ2-2
cdr3_length: 13
clone_size: -
v_call: TRBV6-5
cdr3_aa: CASSWLAAGELFF
cdr3_nt: TGTGCCAGCAGTTGGCTAGCCGCCGGGGAGCTGTTTTTT

d_call: -
j_call: TRBJ2-7
cdr3_length: 15
clone_size: -
v_call: TRBV27
cdr3_aa: CASSLEGQRLSEQYF
cdr3_nt: TGTGCCAGCAGTTTGGAAGGACAGCGTCTAAGCGAGCAGTACTTC

d_call: TRBD2
j_call: TRBJ2-1
cdr3_length: 16
clone_size: -
v_call: TRBV10-3
cdr3_aa: CAISGSSGELYNEQFF
cdr3_nt: TGTGCCATCAGTGGGTCTAGCGGAGAATTATACAATGAGCAGTTCTTC